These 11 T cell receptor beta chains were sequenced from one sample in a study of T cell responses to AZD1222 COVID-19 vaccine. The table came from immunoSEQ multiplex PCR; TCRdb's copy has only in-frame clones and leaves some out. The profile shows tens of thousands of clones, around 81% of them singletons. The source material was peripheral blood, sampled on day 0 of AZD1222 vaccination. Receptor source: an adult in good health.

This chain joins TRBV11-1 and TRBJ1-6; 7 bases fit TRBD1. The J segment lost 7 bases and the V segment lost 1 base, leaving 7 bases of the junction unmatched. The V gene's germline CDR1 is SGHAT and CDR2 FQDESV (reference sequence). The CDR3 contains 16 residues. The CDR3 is CASSLETGTSNSPLHF. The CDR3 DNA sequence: TGTGCCAGCAGCTTAGAGACAGGGACTTCGAATTCACCCCTCCACTTT. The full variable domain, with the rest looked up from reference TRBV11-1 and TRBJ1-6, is EAEVAQSPRYKITEKSQAVAFWCDPISGHATLYWYRQILGQGPELLVQFQDESVVDDSQLPKDRFSAERLKGVDSTLKIQPAELGDSAMYLCASSLETGTSNSPLHFGNGTRLTVT.

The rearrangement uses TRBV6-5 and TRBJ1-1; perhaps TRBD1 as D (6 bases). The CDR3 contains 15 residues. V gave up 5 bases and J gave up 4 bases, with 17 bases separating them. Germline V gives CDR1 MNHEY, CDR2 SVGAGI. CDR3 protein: CASSPGGAWSTEAFF. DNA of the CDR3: TGTGCCAGCAGTCCCGGGGGGGCGTGGTCCACTGAAGCTTTCTTT.

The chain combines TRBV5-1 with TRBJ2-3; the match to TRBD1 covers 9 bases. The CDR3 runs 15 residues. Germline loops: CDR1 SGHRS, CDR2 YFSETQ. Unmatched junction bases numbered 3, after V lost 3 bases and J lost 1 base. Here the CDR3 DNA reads TGCGCCAGCAGCTCACAGGGGGCGGGCACAGATACGCAGTATTTT. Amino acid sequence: CASSSQGAGTDTQYF.

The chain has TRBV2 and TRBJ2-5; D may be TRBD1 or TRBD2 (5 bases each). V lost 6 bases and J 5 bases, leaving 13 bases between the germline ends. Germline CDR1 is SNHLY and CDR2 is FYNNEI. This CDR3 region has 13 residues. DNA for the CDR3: TGTGCCAGCAGAAGGGGCGGGTCTGAGACCCAGTACTTC. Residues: CASRRGGSETQYF.

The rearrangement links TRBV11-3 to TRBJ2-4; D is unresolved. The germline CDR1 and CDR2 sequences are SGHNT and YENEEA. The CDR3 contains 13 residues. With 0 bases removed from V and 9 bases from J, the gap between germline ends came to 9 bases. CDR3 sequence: CASSLDRTSIQYF. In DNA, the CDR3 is TGTGCCAGCAGCTTAGATCGTACGAGCATTCAGTACTTC. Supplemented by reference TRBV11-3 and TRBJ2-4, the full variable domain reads EAGVVQSPRYKIIEKKQPVAFWCNPISGHNTLYWYLQNLGQGPELLIRYENEEAVDDSQLPKDRFSAERLKGVDSTLKIQPAELGDSAVYLCASSLDRTSIQYFGAGTRLSVL.

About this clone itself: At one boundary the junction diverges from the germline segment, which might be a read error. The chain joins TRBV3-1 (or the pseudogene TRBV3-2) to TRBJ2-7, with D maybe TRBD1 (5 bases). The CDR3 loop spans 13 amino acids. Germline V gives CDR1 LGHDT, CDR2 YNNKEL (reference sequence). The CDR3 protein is CASSEDSTYEQYF. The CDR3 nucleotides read TGTGCCAGCAGCGAAGACAGTACCTACGAGCAGTACTTC.

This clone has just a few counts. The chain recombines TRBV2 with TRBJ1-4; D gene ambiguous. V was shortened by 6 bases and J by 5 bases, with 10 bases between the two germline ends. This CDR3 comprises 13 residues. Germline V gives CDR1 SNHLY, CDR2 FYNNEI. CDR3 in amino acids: CASRGSGNEKLFF. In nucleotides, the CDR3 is TGTGCCAGCAGGGGATCAGGAAATGAAAAACTGTTTTTT.

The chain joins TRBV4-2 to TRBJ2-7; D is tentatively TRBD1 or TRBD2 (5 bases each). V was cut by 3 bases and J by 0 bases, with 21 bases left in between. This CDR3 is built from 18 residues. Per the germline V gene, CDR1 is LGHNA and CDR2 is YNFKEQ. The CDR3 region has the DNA TGTGCCAGCAGCCAGGATTACCTCCGGACTGGGGCCTCCTACGAGCAGTACTTC. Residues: CASSQDYLRTGASYEQYF.

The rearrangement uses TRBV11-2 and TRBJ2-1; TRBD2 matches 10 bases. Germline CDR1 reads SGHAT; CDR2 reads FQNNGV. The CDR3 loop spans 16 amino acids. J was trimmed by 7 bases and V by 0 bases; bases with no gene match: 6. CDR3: CASSLETSGNYNEQFF. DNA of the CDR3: TGTGCCAGCAGCTTAGAAACTAGCGGGAATTATAATGAGCAGTTCTTC.

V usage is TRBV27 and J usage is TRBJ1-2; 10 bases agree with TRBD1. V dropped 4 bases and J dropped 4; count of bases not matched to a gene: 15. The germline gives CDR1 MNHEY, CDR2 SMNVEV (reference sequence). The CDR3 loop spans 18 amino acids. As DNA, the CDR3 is TGTGCCAGCAGTTCGTTGACAGGGGGCGCGGGTCCCCTCTATGGCTACACCTTC. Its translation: CASSSLTGGAGPLYGYTF.

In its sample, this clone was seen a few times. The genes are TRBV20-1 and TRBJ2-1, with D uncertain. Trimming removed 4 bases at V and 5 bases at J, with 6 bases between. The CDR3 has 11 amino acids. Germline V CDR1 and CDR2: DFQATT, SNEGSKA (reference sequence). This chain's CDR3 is CSAIRNNEQFF. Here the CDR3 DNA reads TGCAGTGCTATACGGAACAATGAGCAGTTCTTC.